This record looks at one TCR beta chain sequence and its context. What it recognizes is unknown. This CDR3 is 15 amino acids long. Trimming cost V 5 bases and J 3 bases; bases outside gene matches: 6. CDR1 and CDR2 (germline): LNHDA, SQIVND (reference sequence). The sample originates from a study of cytomegalovirus exposure and HLA in healthy donors. The PCR was carried out with 60 Vbeta primers and 13 Jbeta primers. Sequencing used immunoSEQ multiplex PCR; TCRdb keeps in-frame clones, though not all of them. The repertoire has around 120,000 clones, around three quarters of them found once; the top ten carry about 2%. Whole-study results and caveats: Within an earlier analysis, most TCR beta V segments proved productive either about 90% or about 30% of the time. Researchers left out some V segments, among them TRBV6-2 and TRBV6-3, as indistinguishable. There were reportedly fewer N-insertions in an Asian-associated ancestry cluster than the approximately 670-donor mean, in a later analysis. Among TCR beta chains, those listed as cytomegalovirus-associated numbered about 160.

The clonotype was recovered from a young man in good health and CMV-seronegative. Source material: PBMCs. The chain is built from TRBV19 and TRBJ2-1; 8 bases match TRBD2. The CDR3 loop is CASSLSGSGYNEQFF. CDR3 in DNA: TGTGCCAGTAGTCTGAGCGGGAGTGGCTACAATGAGCAGTTCTTC. The whole variable domain, filled in from reference TRBV19 and TRBJ2-1, reads DGGITQSPKYLFRKEGQNVTLSCEQNLNHDAMYWYRQDPGQGLRLIYYSQIVNDFQKGDIAEGYSVSREKKESFPLTVTSAQKNPTAFYLCASSLSGSGYNEQFFGPGTRLTVL.